Following are 14 T cell receptor beta chains from one sample sequenced in a study of early T cells in non-severe SARS-CoV-2 infection. TCRdb re-analysed the 5' RACE reads in MiXCR, keeping a single row per CDR3 protein. The sample holds about 28,000 distinct CDR3 sequences, 5.5% to 7.5% seen once. The source was whole blood, collected at baseline. The receptor set was obtained from an adult who was a healthcare worker with PCR-confirmed SARS-CoV-2 infection or an uninfected control (not recorded which).

In its sample, this clonotype was seen a few times. The rearrangement links TRBV19 to TRBJ2-7; either TRBD1 or TRBD2 may supply D (5 bases each). The CDR3 is 15 residues long. Germline V CDR1 and CDR2: LNHDA, SQIVND (reference sequence). V dropped 3 bases and J dropped 2 bases, with 14 bases sitting between them. CDR3 DNA sequence: TGTGCCAGTAGTATCGTCGGGGCATCCGCCTACGAGCAGTACTTC. This encodes CASSIVGASAYEQYF.

There are many counts of this clonotype. This chain joins TRBV3-1 and TRBJ2-1; 12 bases are shared with TRBD2. Germline values: CDR1 LGHDT, CDR2 YNNKEL (reference sequence). Trimming removed 6 bases from V and 3 bases from J; junction bases left unmatched: 3. The CDR3 contains 15 residues. The CDR3 loop reads CASSETSGSYNEQFF. The DNA of the CDR3 is TGTGCCAGCAGTGAGACTAGCGGGAGCTACAATGAGCAGTTCTTC.

This clonotype occurred many times. The chain is built from TRBV4-1 and TRBJ1-5; 10 bases align to TRBD1. Germline V gives CDR1 MGHRA, CDR2 YSYEKL. V lost 3 bases and J lost 5; bases outside the gene matches: 4. There are 15 residues in the CDR3. The CDR3 coding sequence is TGCGCCAGCAGCCAGTCCGGGACAGGGGATCAGCCCCAGCATTTT. It encodes CASSQSGTGDQPQHF.

This clonotype was seen at least ten times. The chain couples TRBV7-2 to TRBJ2-1; D might be TRBD1 (6 bases). Germline CDR1 SGHTA, CDR2 FQGNSA. V shed 3 bases and J shed 11 bases, with 8 bases lying between them. The CDR3 extends over 11 amino acids. The CDR3 DNA is TGTGCCAGCAGCTTTGACAGGAAGCAGTTCTTC. Encoded protein: CASSFDRKQFF.

This clonotype was recorded at least ten times. This chain uses TRBV7-9 with TRBJ2-1; D might be TRBD2 (6 bases). This CDR3 is 16 amino acids long. The germline V gene encodes CDR1 SEHNR and CDR2 FQNEAQ (reference sequence). The V end was cut by 6 bases, the J end by 0 bases, with 15 bases between. CDR3 nucleotide sequence: TGTGCCAGCAGTTCTCCGGCGGGAATCTCCTACAATGAGCAGTTCTTC. This sequence encodes CASSSPAGISYNEQFF.

This clonotype has only a few counts. The V gene is TRBV12-3 or TRBV12-4, the J gene TRBJ2-5, with D possibly being TRBD2 (5 bases). The CDR3 loop spans 14 amino acids. Deletions cut 1 base from V and 0 bases from J, with 6 bases between. CDR3 sequence (DNA): TGTGCCAGCAGTTTAGGGAGGTACCAAGAGACCCAGTACTTC. Its protein product is CASSLGRYQETQYF.

This clonotype was recorded at least ten times. This chain links TRBV2 with TRBJ1-1; 10 bases are shared with TRBD1. The CDR3 length is 15 residues. CDR1 is SNHLY, CDR2 FYNNEI, per germline. Trimming took 6 bases from V and 4 from J; bases not matched to a gene: 8. Here the CDR3 reads CASSVDRGPATEAFF. The CDR3 bases are TGTGCCAGCAGCGTTGACAGGGGGCCAGCCACTGAAGCTTTCTTT.

Ten or more counts support this clonotype. A read error may produce the germline difference seen at one junction end. The rearrangement joins TRBV12-3 or TRBV12-4 to TRBJ2-1; 12 bases agree with TRBD2. The CDR3 covers 13 residues. The DNA of the CDR3 is TGTGCCAGCAGCCCGGGACTAGCGGGTGTTTACGAATTC. Translated: CASSPGLAGVYEF.

With regard to this clonotype: Given a much more abundant clone one base away, this may be a read error. The V and J genes are TRBV9 and TRBJ2-3; D is ambiguous. CDR1 and CDR2 from the germline V gene are SGDLS and YYNGEE. Trimming took 3 bases from V and 7 from J, leaving 6 bases between them. The CDR3 has 11 residues. CDR3 coding DNA: TGTGCCAGCAGCGACAGACATACGCAGTATTTT. Translation: CASSDRHTQYF.

This clonotype was observed many times. The rearrangement uses TRBV7-9 and TRBJ1-5, with TRBD1 matching 8 bases. This CDR3 spans 15 amino acids. Germline CDR1 is SEHNR and CDR2 is FQNEAQ (reference sequence). V shed 1 base and J 4 bases; nucleotides not matched to a gene: 3. The CDR3 nucleotides read TGTGCCAGCAGCTTAGGGGGACAGGCGAATCAGCCCCAGCATTTT. Residues: CASSLGGQANQPQHF.

This clonotype was observed at least ten times. V gene TRBV7-9 combines with J gene TRBJ2-5; the D is unclear. This CDR3 comprises 14 residues. CDR1 SEHNR and CDR2 FQNEAQ come from the germline V gene (reference sequence). Trimming left V 3 bases short and J 4 bases short, with 12 bases between. Here the CDR3 reads CASSFVYARETQYF. CDR3 in DNA: TGTGCCAGCAGCTTCGTCTACGCACGAGAGACCCAGTACTTC.

The chain links TRBV30 to TRBJ2-2; D perhaps matches TRBD2 (6 bases). V lost 4 bases, J lost 4 bases, and 10 bases lay in between. The CDR3 has 13 amino acids. Per the germline V gene, CDR1 is GTSNPN and CDR2 is SVGIG (reference sequence). The CDR3 sequence: CAWTGRFTGELFF. CDR3 nucleotides: TGTGCCTGGACAGGGAGGTTCACCGGGGAGCTGTTTTTT.

This clonotype has a count of ten or more. The V gene is TRBV7-2, the J gene TRBJ2-3; 7 bases map to TRBD2. Losses at the gene ends were 4 bases for V and 0 bases for J; bases not matched to a gene: 16. The CDR3 is 19 residues long. The germline gives CDR1 SGHTA, CDR2 FQGNSA. CDR3 in amino acids: CASSSPARLAATSTDTQYF. Here the CDR3 DNA reads TGTGCCAGCAGCTCCCCTGCCCGACTAGCAGCTACTAGCACAGATACGCAGTATTTT.

In this sample, this clonotype turned up a few times. This chain links TRBV29-1 with TRBJ2-7; unclear D gene. The V end lost 5 bases, the J end lost 2 bases, and 4 bases lay between the germline ends. Germline CDR1 SQVTM, CDR2 ANQGSEA. This CDR3 spans 10 amino acids. CDR3 sequence: CSVPPYEQYF. The CDR3 DNA follows: TGCAGCGTTCCCCCCTACGAGCAGTACTTC.